The T cell receptor (beta chain) described here comes from a study of T-cell memory formation after mild COVID-19 (dated by TCRdb to 2020 to 2023). Notes on the research overall: TCR sequence clusters from the two donors were largely donor specific. Two young, previously healthy adult volunteers made up the cohort, one male and one female. In a couple of donors, T-cell clones that expanded and contracted after mild COVID-19 were tracked by sequencing TCRalpha and TCRbeta repertoires over time.

Ficoll-Paque density gradient centrifugation was the method used to isolate PBMCs. The run used an Illumina NovaSeq 6000. Using 5'RACE with constant-segment primers, TCRalpha and TCRbeta cDNA libraries were constructed, with sample barcodes and unique molecular identifiers added in the process. Trizol reagent was used to extract RNA from every sample. The libraries were amplified in two PCR steps, and the second step added a second sample barcode and Illumina TruSeq adapters. Sequencing of the libraries was done on an Illumina NovaSeq, producing 2 x 150 bp paired-end reads. From the authors' description of their analysis: Demultiplexing of reads and collapsing into UMI-guided consensus sequences were performed with migec v1.2.7. With mixcr v2.1.11, UMI consensuses were aligned to TRA and TRB V and J templates and assembled into clonotypes. A clonotype was counted as expanded or contracted only when both edgeR and NoisET called the clonotype significant, with the noise models trained on biological replicates. For edgeR calls, a false discovery rate-adjusted p below 0.01 and a log2 fold-change threshold of 1 were applied. As an exploratory analysis of dynamics, PCA with hierarchical clustering was applied to max-normalized trajectories of the 1000 most abundant clonotypes. Each responding clone was given a CD4 or CD8 phenotype based on the CD4+ and CD8+ repertoires, which had been sequenced separately. TCRdb cleaned the public reads at Q25 with fastp, built clones with MiXCR and kept in-frame beta chains. One record per CDR3 amino acid sequence lists the most common genes and DNA. In this record, the V and J calls reflect TCRdb's handling and not the investigators' own analysis. The sample contains about 620,000 distinct CDR3 sequences, roughly 18% of them found a single time. Clones ranked in the top ten supply approximately 12% of the sample.

Study-wide findings and limitations: Contracting CD4+ clones turned up mainly in the CM and EM memory subsets, whereas EMRA was where CD8+ clones were enriched. Only two mild cases were covered by the study, and larger cohorts that include severe cases with pre-infection samples were considered necessary. Some responding clones were detected in pre-infection memory, which suggested that pre-existing cross-reactive memory T cells had joined the SARS-CoV-2 response. Whether the second-wave clones peaking on day 37 were SARS-CoV-2 specific was not confirmed. Balanced CD4/CD8 phenotypes were observed for clones contracting from day 15 to 85, whereas a bias towards CD4+ was observed for a second wave of clones expanding from day 15 to 37.

With regard to this clonotype: Its antigen is unknown. Base qualities are not provided; no much larger clone lies one nucleotide away.

The junction shows trimming of 9 bases on V and 3 bases on J, plus 11 bases between the germline ends. The CDR3 spans 13 residues, from the cysteine through the phenylalanine. Only the CDR3 DNA stays, 39 bases, in frame from base 1. Reading the germline V gene (reference sequence) gives CDR1 LNHDA and CDR2 SQIVND. Material: PBMCs or a T cell subset sorted from them (not recorded which). This sequence uses TRBV19 and TRBJ1-4, and the D gene may be TRBD1, 5 bases matching. The clonotype comes from an adult woman who had mild COVID-19 (a few samples of this study predate the infection). The sample titles of this study are shuffled in the database, so cell type and time point are left out; the donor was told from shared clones. The DNA sequence is as follows: TGTGCCAGCACAGGTGTTGCTAATGAAAAACTGTTTTTT. This is translated as CASTGVANEKLFF.